These 26 T cell receptor beta chains came from one sample sequenced in a study of T cells after yellow fever vaccination. TCRdb processed the 5' RACE reads anew with MiXCR; each CDR3 protein has one entry. The sample records nearly 550,000 distinct CDR3 sequences, 15% to 20% being singletons. The sequenced sample was PBMCs, obtained 15 days after the yellow fever booster vaccination. Receptors were obtained from a man aged 25 to 45 who received the YFV17D yellow fever vaccine.

The rearrangement joins TRBV20-1 to TRBJ2-1, with 7 nucleotides matching TRBD1. Germline V gene sequence: CDR1 DFQATT, CDR2 SNEGSKA (reference sequence). Trimming removed 4 bases from V and 3 bases from J; junction bases left unmatched: 9. CDR3 length equals 15 residues. The CDR3, as DNA: TGCAGTGCTATGCCGGTGACAGGGAACTACAATGAGCAGTTCTTC. Its translation is CSAMPVTGNYNEQFF.

This clonotype was picked up a small number of times. The V call is TRBV6-1, the J call TRBJ2-5; TRBD1 agrees at 8 bases. This CDR3 has 13 amino acids. Germline values: CDR1 MNHNS, CDR2 SASEGT. V trimming: 6 bases; J trimming: 5 bases; junction bases outside the gene matches: 5. CDR3 sequence reads: CASSRTGRETQYF. The CDR3 DNA reads TGTGCCAGCAGCCGGACAGGGCGGGAGACCCAGTACTTC.

DNA for the CDR3: TGTGCCAGCAGCTTGTGGGGGGGCTACAATGAGCAGTTCTTC. Encoded protein: CASSLWGGYNEQFF. The chain has TRBV5-6 and TRBJ2-1; 7 bases match TRBD2. Germline V gene sequence: CDR1 SGHDT, CDR2 YYEEEE. This CDR3 spans 14 amino acids. V lost 1 base, J lost 3 bases, and 1 base stayed unmatched.

About this clonotype: A read error may explain this, as a much larger clone is one base away. The CDR3 here is CASSAREGTDTQYF. For the CDR3, the DNA is TGTGCCAGCAGCGCGCGGGAGGGCACAGATACGCAGTATTTT. The chain is built from TRBV12-3 or TRBV12-4 and TRBJ2-3; 8 nucleotides align to TRBD2. The CDR3 loop spans 14 amino acids. V was pared by 6 bases and J by 1 base, with 3 bases of the junction left unmatched.

This chain connects TRBV11-2 to TRBJ2-1, with 7 bases identical to TRBD2. From germline, CDR1 is SGHAT and CDR2 FQNNGV. The CDR3 length is 16 residues. V shed 5 bases, J shed 7 bases, and the junction held 14 bases outside the gene matches. The CDR3 DNA reads as TGTGCCAGCAGCGGGACTGGCGGGAGAACGTGGAATGAGCAGTTCTTC. Translation gives CASSGTGGRTWNEQFF. Full variable domain (rest looked up from reference TRBV11-2 and TRBJ2-1): EAGVAQSPRYKIIEKRQSVAFWCNPISGHATLYWYQQILGQGPKLLIQFQNNGVVDDSQLPKDRFSAERLKGVDSTLKIQPAKLEDSAVYLCASSGTGGRTWNEQFFGPGTRLTVL.

This clonotype appeared a few times. The chain carries TRBV24-1 and TRBJ2-1; TRBD2 matches at 14 bases. Germline CDR1 is KGHDR and CDR2 is SFDVKD. This CDR3 comprises 16 residues. Trimming at V came to 3 bases and at J to 8 bases, leaving 5 bases not matched to a gene. The CDR3 reads CATSDAGLAGGYEQFF. CDR3 nucleotides: TGTGCCACCAGTGATGCCGGACTAGCGGGAGGATATGAGCAGTTCTTC.

This clonotype was detected a few times. The chain is built from TRBV19 and TRBJ2-4; possibly TRBD1 or TRBD2 for D (5 bases each). The CDR3 is 14 amino acids. V was cut by 1 base and J by 5 bases, with 9 bases left in between. The germline gives CDR1 LNHDA, CDR2 SQIVND (reference sequence). CDR3 sequence reads: CASSIAGSQNIQYF. CDR3 sequence (DNA): TGTGCCAGTAGTATAGCAGGGAGTCAAAACATTCAGTACTTC.

This chain joins TRBV20-1 and TRBJ2-2; D is possibly TRBD2 (5 bases). V shed 0 bases and J shed 2 bases, with 16 bases lying between them. From germline, CDR1 is DFQATT and CDR2 SNEGSKA (reference sequence). This CDR3 has 17 amino acids. This chain's CDR3 is CSARDPRGRANTGELFF. CDR3 nucleotide sequence: TGCAGTGCTAGAGACCCACGTGGGCGGGCCAACACCGGGGAGCTGTTTTTT.

The chain is built from TRBV29-1 and TRBJ2-5; 13 nucleotides match TRBD2. The CDR3 spans 15 residues. CDR1 and CDR2 (germline): SQVTM, ANQGSEA. The trim removed 6 bases at V and 4 bases at J, leaving 8 bases unmatched. The CDR3 region has the DNA TGCAGCGTCGCATCCGGGACTAGCGGGACAGAGACCCAGTACTTC. Protein sequence: CSVASGTSGTETQYF.

This clonotype was found a few times. The chain recombines TRBV7-2 with TRBJ2-5; 11 nucleotides line up with TRBD2. Trimming removed 2 bases from V and 4 bases from J; junction bases left unmatched: 3. The germline gives CDR1 SGHTA, CDR2 FQGNSA. The CDR3 runs to 15 residues. The CDR3 spells CASSLPLAGVETQYF. The CDR3 DNA reads as TGTGCCAGCAGCTTACCACTAGCGGGAGTAGAGACCCAGTACTTC.

This clonotype was recorded a few times. The chain carries TRBV5-1 and TRBJ2-2; 8 nucleotides line up with TRBD2. The CDR3 sequence is 17 residues long. The germline gives CDR1 SGHRS, CDR2 YFSETQ. V lost 0 bases, J lost 3 bases, and 7 bases stayed unmatched. The CDR3 coding sequence is TGCGCCAGCAGCTTGGACCCGGGACTAGGGGACACCGGGGAGCTGTTTTTT. It specifies CASSLDPGLGDTGELFF.

The rearrangement uses TRBV10-3 and TRBJ2-5, with 12 bases identical to TRBD1. Losses at the gene ends were 4 bases for V and 4 bases for J; bases not matched to a gene: 4. Germline CDR1 reads ENHRY; CDR2 reads SYGVKD. The CDR3 has 15 amino acids. CDR3 sequence: CAISAGQGARETQYF. The CDR3 DNA reads TGTGCCATCAGTGCGGGACAGGGGGCGCGAGAGACCCAGTACTTC.

This clonotype was detected a few times. V usage is TRBV6-5 and J usage is TRBJ2-4; 14 bases line up with TRBD2. With 2 bases clipped from V and 9 bases from J, the junction kept 6 bases outside the gene matches. Germline V gives CDR1 MNHEY, CDR2 SVGAGI. The CDR3 loop spans 16 amino acids. The CDR3 coding sequence is TGTGCCAGCAGTTACGGGACTAGCGGGAGAGGGGGCATTCAGTACTTC. Protein sequence: CASSYGTSGRGGIQYF.

The V gene is TRBV6-2 or TRBV6-3, the J gene TRBJ1-5; TRBD1 matches 7 bases. Germline V lookup: CDR1 MNHEY, CDR2 SVGEGT. The length of the CDR3 is 14 residues. The V gene end was trimmed by 6 bases and the J gene end by 3 bases; junction bases not matched to a gene: 5. In DNA form, the CDR3 reads TGTGCCAGCAGGTCGACAGGGAACAATCAGCCCCAGCATTTT. Amino acid sequence: CASRSTGNNQPQHF.

Only a few counts were recorded for this clonotype. The chain carries TRBV5-1 and TRBJ2-3; D perhaps matches TRBD2 (5 bases). The CDR3 is made up of 17 amino acids. From germline, CDR1 is SGHRS and CDR2 YFSETQ. Trimming pared 5 bases from V and 5 bases from J, leaving 24 bases between. This CDR3 is CASSAEVGLAQGDTQYF. CDR3 nucleotide sequence: TGCGCCAGCAGTGCCGAGGTAGGACTGGCCCAAGGAGATACGCAGTATTTT.

The rearrangement links TRBV7-2 to TRBJ2-7, with 12 positions matching TRBD2. This CDR3 has 14 amino acids. Looked up from germline, CDR1 is SGHTA and CDR2 is FQGNSA. The V segment lost 3 bases and the J segment 8 bases; nucleotides outside the gene matches: 5. Here the CDR3 DNA reads TGTGCCAGCAGCTTTTCTAGCGGGAGGGCCCAGCAGTACTTC. It encodes CASSFSSGRAQQYF.

The chain combines TRBV6-5 with TRBJ2-3; 7 bases are a match to TRBD1. The CDR3 loop spans 16 amino acids. The germline V gene has CDR1 MNHEY and CDR2 SVGAGI. The V and J ends lost 0 bases and 2 bases, in that order; junction bases with no gene match: 5. The CDR3 is CASSYSRTGFTDTQYF. CDR3 sequence (DNA): TGTGCCAGCAGTTACTCCAGGACAGGCTTCACAGATACGCAGTATTTT.

V usage is TRBV14 and J usage is TRBJ1-1, with D hard to call. The CDR3 spans 13 residues. The V gene's germline CDR1 is SGHDN and CDR2 FVKESK. The V gene lost 5 bases and the J gene lost 1 base, with 8 bases spanning the gap. This CDR3 reads CASSTLGNTEAFF. The CDR3 DNA follows: TGTGCCAGCAGCACTCTGGGGAACACTGAAGCTTTCTTT.

J is TRBJ2-1 and V is TRBV7-9, with a weak D call TRBD2 (5 bases). Germline V gene sequence: CDR1 SEHNR, CDR2 FQNEAQ (reference sequence). Trimming stripped 0 bases from V and 7 bases from J, with 10 bases between. The CDR3 runs 14 residues. The CDR3 loop is CASSLADSRNEQFF. DNA of the CDR3: TGTGCCAGCAGCTTAGCGGACTCAAGGAATGAGCAGTTCTTC. The full variable domain, with the rest looked up from reference TRBV7-9 and TRBJ2-1, is DTGVSQNPRHKITKRGQNVTFRCDPISEHNRLYWYRQTLGQGPEFLTYFQNEAQLEKSRLLSDRFSAERPKGSFSTLEIQRTEQGDSAMYLCASSLADSRNEQFFGPGTRLTVL.

This clonotype was seen more than once but under ten times. This chain links TRBV7-2 with TRBJ2-1; TRBD1 or TRBD2 may be the D gene (6 bases each). The CDR3 length is 15 residues. CDR1 and CDR2 (germline): SGHTA, FQGNSA. V lost 4 bases and J 3 bases, leaving 13 bases between the germline ends. Written as DNA, the CDR3 is TGTGCCAGCAGCTCCACGAGGGGGGACTACAATGAGCAGTTCTTC. It encodes CASSSTRGDYNEQFF.

This clonotype occurred a few times. The genes are TRBV15 and TRBJ2-2, with D uncertain. The CDR3 contains 17 residues. Trimming stripped 0 bases from V and 2 bases from J, with 13 bases between. Germline CDR1 is LNHNV and CDR2 is YYDKDF (reference sequence). The CDR3 DNA reads TGTGCCACCAGCAGAGATCTTTTGTTACAAAACACCGGGGAGCTGTTTTTT. Translation: CATSRDLLLQNTGELFF. Using reference TRBV15 and TRBJ2-2 for the parts outside the CDR3, the full variable domain is DAMVIQNPRYQVTQFGKPVTLSCSQTLNHNVMYWYQQKSSQAPKLLFHYYDKDFNNEADTPDNFQSRRPNTSFCFLDIRSPGLGDTAMYLCATSRDLLLQNTGELFFGEGSRLTVL.

This chain links TRBV15 with TRBJ2-5; D may be TRBD1 or TRBD2 (6 bases each). CDR1 is LNHNV, CDR2 YYDKDF, per germline (reference sequence). CDR3 length: 14 residues. V lost 5 bases, J lost 5 bases, and 15 bases lay in between. CDR3 region: CATSPRGGSETQYF. The CDR3 coding sequence is TGTGCCACCAGCCCCCGAGGGGGGAGTGAGACCCAGTACTTC.

This clonotype was counted a few times. This sequence joins TRBV12-3 or TRBV12-4 and TRBJ2-6; D is ambiguous. V gave up 7 bases and J gave up 0 bases, with 10 bases separating them. This CDR3 spans 15 amino acids. The CDR3 region has the DNA TGTGCCAGCATGAGGCCAACCTCTGGGGCCAACGTCCTGACTTTC. The encoded protein is CASMRPTSGANVLTF.

This clonotype occurred a few times. The rearrangement links TRBV7-9 to TRBJ2-7, with D unclear. Germline V gives CDR1 SEHNR, CDR2 FQNEAQ (reference sequence). V gave up 7 bases and J gave up 4 bases, with 20 bases separating them. The CDR3 has 15 amino acids. The CDR3 DNA reads TGTGCCAGCACCAAAAACGCTCTAGGGCGGTACGAGCAGTACTTC. Its protein is CASTKNALGRYEQYF.

The chain couples TRBV18 to TRBJ2-1; the match to TRBD1 covers 10 bases. The CDR3 consists of 15 residues. Germline V lookup: CDR1 KGHSH, CDR2 LQKENI. Losses at the gene ends were 2 bases for V and 6 bases for J; bases not matched to a gene: 4. CDR3 in DNA: TGTGCCAGCTCACCAAGGGACAGGGGAGTCAATGAGCAGTTCTTC. Translation: CASSPRDRGVNEQFF.

The V gene is TRBV29-1, the J gene TRBJ2-1, with 7 bases aligning to TRBD1. Per the germline V gene, CDR1 is SQVTM and CDR2 is ANQGSEA. The CDR3 consists of 12 residues. Unmatched junction bases numbered 2, after V lost 7 bases and J lost 2 bases. In DNA, the CDR3 is TGCAGCGGGGGACAGACCTACAATGAGCAGTTCTTC. Its translation is CSGGQTYNEQFF.